Presented here are 29 T cell receptor beta chains from one specimen sequenced in a study of vaccination and CD4 T cells after COVID-19. The study sequenced cultured CD4+ T cell DNA using the Oncomine TCR Beta short-read assay. A single record per CDR3 protein comes from TCRdb applying MiXCR to the PCR reads. The sample holds about 13,000 distinct CDR3 sequences, approximately 79% seen once. Sample treatment: approximately nine-day PBMC culture with coronavirus spike peptide pools or control peptides (ViraFEST assay). Their antigen targets remain unknown. The sample was CD4+ T cells from blood, cultured in vitro. Receptors were obtained from a human donor who had recovered from COVID-19.

The chain combines TRBV20-1 with TRBJ1-5; TRBD1 is a possible D gene (5 bases). With 2 bases removed from V and 0 bases from J, the gap between germline ends came to 23 bases. This CDR3 spans 19 amino acids. Germline lookup yields CDR1 DFQATT and CDR2 SNEGSKA (reference sequence). CDR3 sequence reads: CSARTSGPTVRYSNQPQHF. The CDR3 coding sequence is TGCAGTGCTAGAACCTCGGGACCCACCGTTAGATATAGCAATCAGCCCCAGCATTTT.

The J gene is TRBJ1-1, the V gene TRBV19; D is uncertain. Germline lookup yields CDR1 LNHDA and CDR2 SQIVND (reference sequence). Trimming left V 2 bases short and J 10 bases short, with 8 bases between. This CDR3 spans 11 amino acids. CDR3 nucleotide sequence: TGTGCCAGTAGTATATCGGGAGCAGCTTTCTTT. Protein product: CASSISGAAFF.

The V and J genes are TRBV15 and TRBJ1-2, with D maybe TRBD1 (6 bases). CDR1 is LNHNV, CDR2 YYDKDF, per germline (reference sequence). CDR3 length: 17 amino acids. V gave up 1 base and J gave up 5 bases, with 20 bases separating them. The CDR3: CATSRGNRGRLEYGYTF. For the CDR3, the DNA is TGTGCCACCAGCAGAGGGAATCGGGGGCGATTAGAGTATGGCTACACCTTC.

V and J are TRBV19 and TRBJ1-1, with unresolved D. This CDR3 spans 15 amino acids. Looked up from germline, CDR1 is LNHDA and CDR2 is SQIVND (reference sequence). Between the trimmed V and J ends, which lost 5 bases and 2 bases, there was a span of 15 bases. DNA for the CDR3: TGTGCCAGTAGTGATCCCAGGAGCCTAAACACTGAAGCTTTCTTT. Translating it yields CASSDPRSLNTEAFF.

The chain links TRBV19 to TRBJ1-5, with D uncertain. The germline V gene has CDR1 LNHDA and CDR2 SQIVND (reference sequence). Trimming removed 2 bases at V and 7 bases at J, with 12 bases between. The CDR3 is 14 residues long. CDR3 region: CASSIYGTGQPQHF. For the CDR3, the DNA is TGTGCCAGTAGTATATACGGCACGGGGCAGCCCCAGCATTTT.

This sequence joins TRBV24-1 and TRBJ1-5; 7 bases are a match to TRBD1. This CDR3 is built from 18 residues. V trimming: 4 bases; J trimming: 0 bases; junction bases outside the gene matches: 11. From germline, CDR1 is KGHDR and CDR2 SFDVKD. The CDR3 coding sequence is TGTGCCACCAGTGAGTCCGGGACAGTGCGCTATAGCAATCAGCCCCAGCATTTT. Translation: CATSESGTVRYSNQPQHF.

The chain has TRBV2 and TRBJ2-1; TRBD2 might be the D (5 bases). Germline CDR1 and CDR2: SNHLY and FYNNEI. The CDR3 runs to 14 residues. V was pared by 7 bases and J by 7 bases, with 17 bases between. CDR3 nucleotides: TGTGCCAGCACACTAGTGGCCCCCGGTAATGAGCAGTTCTTC. It yields the protein CASTLVAPGNEQFF.

The CDR3 bases are TGTGCCAGCAGCTCATCACGATTCCGCGGGGAGCTGTTTTTT. Translating gives CASSSSRFRGELFF. V gene TRBV6-4 combines with J gene TRBJ2-2; no definite D call. CDR3 length equals 14 residues. V was cut by 6 bases and J by 7 bases, with 15 bases left in between. Per germline, CDR1 MRHNA and CDR2 SNTAGT.

This chain joins TRBV14 and TRBJ2-3; possible D gene TRBD2, 5 bases. Trimming shortened V by 1 base and J by 8 bases, and 7 bases separated the two germline ends. The CDR3 extends over 12 amino acids. Per germline, CDR1 SGHDN and CDR2 FVKESK. The CDR3 DNA follows: TGTGCCAGCAGCCAAGTCCGGGGTACGCAGTATTTT. Translating gives CASSQVRGTQYF.

The chain has TRBV6-2 or TRBV6-3 and TRBJ2-5; 9 positions agree with TRBD2. This CDR3 comprises 16 residues. Germline CDR1 reads MNHEY; CDR2 reads SVGEGT. The ends lost 6 bases at V and 2 bases at J; junction bases unmatched: 10. The CDR3 DNA reads TGTGCCAGCAGGACTCTTCTAGCGGGACTTCAAGAGACCCAGTACTTC. Translation gives CASRTLLAGLQETQYF.

The chain employs TRBV20-1 and TRBJ1-6; D ambiguous. This CDR3 contains 12 residues. CDR1 is DFQATT, CDR2 SNEGSKA, per germline (reference sequence). CDR3 protein: CSAWSPDSPLHF. CDR3 DNA sequence: TGCAGCGCCTGGAGTCCGGATTCACCCCTCCACTTT.

The V gene is TRBV28, the J gene TRBJ2-7, with 8 nucleotides matching TRBD1. Germline V gene sequence: CDR1 MDHEN, CDR2 SYDVKM. V lost 7 bases and J lost 5; bases outside the gene matches: 13. This CDR3 is built from 15 residues. The CDR3 nucleotides read TGTGCCAGCAATCCCATGGGACAGGTCGTCCACGAGCAGTACTTC. Protein product: CASNPMGQVVHEQYF.

The rearrangement joins TRBV20-1 to TRBJ2-3; TRBD2 might be the D (6 bases). Germline-derived CDR1 and CDR2 are DFQATT and SNEGSKA (reference sequence). V was pared by 0 bases and J by 0 bases, with 22 bases between. This CDR3 comprises 19 residues. The CDR3 region is CSARDHGRGLRSSTDTQYF. The CDR3 DNA is TGCAGTGCTAGAGATCACGGGCGGGGCTTGCGGTCTAGCACAGATACGCAGTATTTT.

The chain employs TRBV20-1 and TRBJ1-1; D call uncertain. Germline V gene lookup returns CDR1 DFQATT and CDR2 SNEGSKA (reference sequence). The length of the CDR3 is 14 residues. The germline V and J ends were trimmed by 1 base and 6 bases, with 15 bases remaining between them. Here the CDR3 reads CSARAVETPAEAFF. Written as DNA, the CDR3 is TGCAGTGCTAGAGCTGTCGAAACTCCGGCTGAAGCTTTCTTT.

This chain uses TRBV6-1 with TRBJ1-1, with 7 bases lining up with TRBD1. V shed 6 bases and J 4 bases; nucleotides not matched to a gene: 8. This CDR3 is built from 14 residues. CDR1 and CDR2 (germline): MNHNS, SASEGT. CDR3 nucleotides: TGTGCCAGCAGCCCGACAGGGTCGGGCACTGAAGCTTTCTTT. This codes for CASSPTGSGTEAFF.

The V call is TRBV28, the J call TRBJ2-7; D gene ambiguous. The V end was cut by 6 bases, the J end by 0 bases, with 6 bases between. The CDR3 runs 12 residues. The germline gives CDR1 MDHEN, CDR2 SYDVKM. The CDR3 coding sequence is TGTGCCAGCAGCTGGGTCTCCTACGAGCAGTACTTC. It is translated as CASSWVSYEQYF.

In this sample, this clonotype is medium-sized. The rearrangement uses TRBV6-1 and TRBJ2-7; 7 nucleotides agree with TRBD2. Trimming took 6 bases from V and 4 from J; bases not matched to a gene: 6. The germline gives CDR1 MNHNS, CDR2 SASEGT. The CDR3 sequence is 13 residues long. CDR3 in amino acids: CASRPSGNYEQYF. CDR3 coding DNA: TGTGCCAGCAGACCTAGCGGTAATTACGAGCAGTACTTC.

This sequence joins TRBV7-2 and TRBJ1-5; D remains unclear. CDR1 is SGHTA, CDR2 FQGNSA, per germline. The length of the CDR3 is 13 residues. Trimming left V 1 base short and J 9 bases short, with 10 bases between. The CDR3 here is CASSLGPTGPQHF. The CDR3 region has the DNA TGTGCCAGCAGCTTAGGGCCGACGGGGCCCCAGCATTTT.

This clonotype was picked up one time. Sequence at one end of the junction differs from germline and may be a read error. The CDR3, as DNA: TGTGCCAGCAGTTCCCAGACCATTTTTGTCTGTGGTTTC. The encoded protein is CASSSQTIFVCGF. The chain couples TRBV28 to TRBJ1-2, with D unresolved. In germline, CDR1 is MDHEN, CDR2 SYDVKM. This CDR3 comprises 13 residues.

V usage is TRBV10-3 and J usage is TRBJ2-7; 9 bases fit TRBD1. Germline V gene data show CDR1 as ENHRY and CDR2 as SYGVKD. The CDR3 consists of 15 residues. With V trimmed by 8 bases and J by 2 bases, 10 bases remained unmatched. CDR3 DNA sequence: TGTGCCATCTCCGGAGGACAGGGGAAAGCCTACGAGCAGTACTTC. Protein product: CAISGGQGKAYEQYF.

The rearrangement joins TRBV28 to TRBJ1-1; D might be TRBD1 (5 bases). V was shortened by 4 bases and J by 0 bases, with 18 bases between the two germline ends. The CDR3 consists of 17 residues. Germline-derived CDR1 and CDR2 are MDHEN and SYDVKM. CDR3 sequence reads: CASSWVLWGGMNTEAFF. The CDR3 nucleotides are TGTGCCAGCAGTTGGGTCCTATGGGGGGGGATGAACACTGAAGCTTTCTTT.

The chain has TRBV11-2 and TRBJ2-5; no firm D call. The CDR3 length is 11 residues. Germline V gene data show CDR1 as SGHAT and CDR2 as FQNNGV. Trimming pared 6 bases from V and 4 bases from J, leaving 6 bases between. In DNA, the CDR3 is TGTGCCAGCAGTAACAGAGAGACCCAGTACTTC. It translates to CASSNRETQYF.

V usage is TRBV7-9 and J usage is TRBJ1-5; no clear D gene. The V end was cut by 2 bases, the J end by 6 bases, with 8 bases between. The germline gives CDR1 SEHNR, CDR2 FQNEAQ (reference sequence). The CDR3 length is 13 residues. CDR3 loop: CASSLYTSQPQHF. CDR3 in DNA: TGTGCCAGCAGCTTATACACGAGTCAGCCCCAGCATTTT.

The gene calls are TRBV7-2 and TRBJ2-1; 12 nucleotides align to TRBD2. Trimming cost V 1 base and J 7 bases; bases outside gene matches: 2. The germline CDR1 and CDR2 sequences are SGHTA and FQGNSA. This CDR3 has 15 amino acids. As DNA, the CDR3 is TGTGCCAGCAGCTTAGGGACTAGCGGGAATAATGAGCAGTTCTTC. It codes for CASSLGTSGNNEQFF.

The rearrangement uses TRBV7-6 and TRBJ1-5; the match to TRBD1 covers 7 bases. Germline V gene lookup returns CDR1 SGHVS and CDR2 FNYEAQ. The trim removed 5 bases at V and 0 bases at J, leaving 10 bases unmatched. The CDR3 is made up of 17 amino acids. The chain's CDR3 is CASSAMTGYNSNQPQHF. In nucleotides, the CDR3 is TGTGCCAGCAGCGCTATGACAGGGTACAATAGCAATCAGCCCCAGCATTTT. The complete variable domain, with remaining parts taken from reference TRBV7-6 and TRBJ1-5, reads GAGVSQSPRYKVTKRGQDVALRCDPISGHVSLYWYRQALGQGPEFLTYFNYEAQQDKSGLPNDRFSAERPEGSISTLTIQRTEQRDSAMYRCASSAMTGYNSNQPQHFGDGTRLSIL.

The genes are TRBV12-3 or TRBV12-4 and TRBJ1-2; TRBD1 is a possible D gene (5 bases). V was clipped by 6 bases and J by 5 bases, with 22 bases between them. The CDR3 has 16 amino acids. The CDR3 loop is CASRKGDLAPLYGYTF. The CDR3, as DNA: TGTGCCAGCAGGAAAGGGGACCTGGCCCCCCTATATGGCTACACCTTC.

The chain combines TRBV27 with TRBJ2-7; D is undetermined. V lost 3 bases and J lost 3, with 15 bases in between. Germline V lookup: CDR1 MNHEY, CDR2 SMNVEV (reference sequence). The CDR3 consists of 15 residues. CDR3 protein: CASSFEPNRGYEQYF. Here the CDR3 DNA reads TGTGCCAGCAGTTTTGAACCAAACAGAGGCTACGAGCAGTACTTC.

This chain links TRBV2 with TRBJ1-2, with D possibly being TRBD1 (6 bases). The CDR3 sequence is 15 residues long. V lost 5 bases to trimming and J lost 2 bases, with 15 bases between them. Germline V lookup: CDR1 SNHLY, CDR2 FYNNEI. CDR3 amino acids: CASSNHRAPNYGYTF. Here the CDR3 DNA reads TGTGCCAGCAGTAACCACAGGGCCCCCAACTATGGCTACACCTTC.

This chain links TRBV24-1 with TRBJ1-2, with D tentatively TRBD1 (5 bases). Trimming removed 3 bases from V and 5 bases from J, with 12 bases in between. The CDR3 is made up of 14 amino acids. From germline, CDR1 is KGHDR and CDR2 SFDVKD. The CDR3 DNA is TGTGCCACCAGTGATCCCGTAACAGGATATGGCTACACCTTC. Translated, it gives CATSDPVTGYGYTF.